The clone carrying this TCR beta chain appeared a single time. Antigen unknown. Mismatch with germline at one junction end may stem from a read error. This entry is derived from a study of cytomegalovirus exposure and HLA in healthy donors. Study findings and constraints: When the data were analyzed later, several of the most significant clusters appeared to be linked to common viral pathogens. Both high specificity and high sensitivity reportedly marked the classifier's diagnosis of cytomegalovirus status. The majority of TCR sequences were rare, yet some public TCRs appeared in many donors.

The CDR3 spans 15 residues. Germline CDR1 SEHNR, CDR2 FQNEAQ (reference sequence). PCR employed 60 Vbeta and 13 Jbeta primers. TCRdb's copy holds only in-frame clones and misses some; the assay was immunoSEQ multiplex PCR. The profile shows 180,000 or so clones, roughly 80% of them singletons. The sequence came from a man aged 40-50 years in good health and CMV-seronegative. The genes are TRBV7-9 and TRBJ2-2; D gene uncertain. The sample taken for sequencing was PBMCs. The CDR3: CSSSLSRVNTGELFF. DNA for the CDR3: TGTTCCAGCAGCTTATCGCGAGTGAACACCGGGGAGCTGTTTTTT.